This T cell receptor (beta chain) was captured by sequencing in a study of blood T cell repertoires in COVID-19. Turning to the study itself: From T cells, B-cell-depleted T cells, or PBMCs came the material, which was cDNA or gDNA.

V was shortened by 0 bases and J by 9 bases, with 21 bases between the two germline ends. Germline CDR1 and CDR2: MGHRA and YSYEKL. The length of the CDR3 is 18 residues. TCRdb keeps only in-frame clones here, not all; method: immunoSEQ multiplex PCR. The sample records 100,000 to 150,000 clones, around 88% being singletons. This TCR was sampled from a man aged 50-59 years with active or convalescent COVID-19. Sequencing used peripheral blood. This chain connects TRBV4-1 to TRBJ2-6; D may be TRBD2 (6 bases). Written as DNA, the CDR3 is TGCGCCAGCAGCCAAGATGAGGGAGGCGTTCTAAGGCTCAACGTCCTGACTTTC. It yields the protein CASSQDEGGVLRLNVLTF.